These 32 T cell receptor beta chains came from one sample sequenced in a study of vaccination and CD4 T cells after COVID-19. Regarding treatment: approximately 9-day PBMC culture with coronavirus spike peptide pools or control peptides (ViraFEST assay). The Oncomine TCR Beta short-read assay generated sequence data from the DNA of cultured CD4+ T cells. TCRdb called the PCR reads again in MiXCR, with one record for every CDR3 protein. Of more than 12,000 distinct CDR3 sequences in the sample, 20% to 25% are singletons; the top ten hold around 12%. These TCRs are of unknown antigen specificity. Here the sequenced sample was CD4+ T cells from blood, cultured in vitro, taken before SARS-CoV-2 vaccination. The receptors were gathered from a human donor who received a COVID-19 vaccine.

The J gene is TRBJ2-3, the V gene TRBV6-1; 7 bases line up with TRBD2. The V segment lost 6 bases and the J segment 2 bases; nucleotides outside the gene matches: 14. CDR1 and CDR2 from the germline V gene are MNHNS and SASEGT. This CDR3 is 17 amino acids long. CDR3 sequence: CASSHRGVRGYTDTQYF. The CDR3 region has the DNA TGTGCCAGCAGCCATCGGGGGGTCCGGGGTTACACAGATACGCAGTATTTT.

This chain connects TRBV12-3 or TRBV12-4 to TRBJ2-5; TRBD1 might be the D (6 bases). V was clipped by 6 bases and J by 0 bases, with 8 bases between them. The CDR3 covers 13 residues. The CDR3 loop is CASRQGHQETQYF. Here the CDR3 DNA reads TGTGCCAGCAGACAGGGACACCAAGAGACCCAGTACTTC.

V is TRBV11-3 and J is TRBJ2-3, with D possibly being TRBD2 (5 bases). Trimming removed 3 bases from V and 6 bases from J, with 16 bases in between. The CDR3 contains 15 residues. Germline V CDR1 and CDR2: SGHNT, YENEEA. In DNA, the CDR3 is TGTGCCAGCAGCTTGGGCATCTCACCGGGGGATACGCAGTATTTT. This encodes CASSLGISPGDTQYF.

This clonotype was counted a few times. The DNA for the CDR3 is TGTGCCACCAGTGATTTAAGTTGGGGAACCAAACCAGATACGCAGTATTTT. Its protein is CATSDLSWGTKPDTQYF. The V and J genes are TRBV24-1 and TRBJ2-3, with D uncertain. The CDR3 length is 17 residues. Germline CDR1 KGHDR, CDR2 SFDVKD. V lost 1 base and J lost 4, with 17 bases in between.

This chain joins TRBV24-1 and TRBJ2-7; possible D gene TRBD1, 6 bases. Germline-derived CDR1 and CDR2 are KGHDR and SFDVKD. Trimming shortened V by 4 bases and J by 0 bases, and 9 bases separated the two germline ends. CDR3 length equals 14 residues. Written as DNA, the CDR3 is TGTGCCACCAGTGAGACAGGTTACTCCTACGAGCAGTACTTC. This gives the protein CATSETGYSYEQYF.

The genes are TRBV24-1 and TRBJ1-4, with D perhaps matching TRBD1 (5 bases). The CDR3 sequence is 13 residues long. Germline V gene data show CDR1 as KGHDR and CDR2 as SFDVKD. V was pared by 4 bases and J by 8 bases, with 10 bases between. The CDR3 sequence is CATSEEKGEKLFF. CDR3 in DNA: TGTGCCACCAGTGAAGAAAAGGGGGAAAAACTGTTTTTT.

This clonotype was seen a handful of times. The chain combines TRBV7-6 with TRBJ2-7; a weak D match, TRBD1 (5 bases). The V gene's germline CDR1 is SGHVS and CDR2 FNYEAQ. This CDR3 is 15 amino acids long. V was clipped by 1 base and J by 3 bases, with 13 bases between them. CDR3 loop: CASSLGTGPLYEQYF. Written as DNA, the CDR3 is TGTGCCAGCAGCTTAGGAACAGGACCCCTCTACGAGCAGTACTTC.

This clonotype was detected a few times. The chain joins TRBV5-1 to TRBJ1-1; tentatively, D is TRBD1 (6 bases). From germline, CDR1 is SGHRS and CDR2 YFSETQ. V was cut by 5 bases and J by 1 base, with 18 bases left in between. The CDR3 spans 16 residues. In DNA form, the CDR3 reads TGCGCCAGCAGACAGGGATTGGAGTTTGGGAACACTGAAGCTTTCTTT. Amino acid sequence: CASRQGLEFGNTEAFF.

The rearrangement uses TRBV5-1 and TRBJ2-5; possibly TRBD1 or TRBD2 for D (5 bases each). The germline gives CDR1 SGHRS, CDR2 YFSETQ. CDR3 size: 14 residues. Trimming left V 5 bases short and J 5 bases short, with 16 bases between. DNA for the CDR3: TGCGCCAGCAGGGGGACGGCGCCCTTGGAGACCCAGTACTTC. This encodes CASRGTAPLETQYF.

This chain uses TRBV19 with TRBJ1-2, with TRBD1 identical over 7 bases. This CDR3 is built from 15 residues. V was pared by 5 bases and J by 2 bases, with 8 bases of the junction left unmatched. Germline loops: CDR1 LNHDA, CDR2 SQIVND (reference sequence). CDR3 nucleotides: TGTGCCAGTAGTCTACAACAGGGGAGAAACTATGGCTACACCTTC. Amino acids: CASSLQQGRNYGYTF.

This clonotype has just a few counts. The chain joins TRBV7-9 to TRBJ1-6; 7 nucleotides align to TRBD1. Germline CDR1 reads SEHNR; CDR2 reads FQNEAQ (reference sequence). The CDR3 is 14 amino acids. J gave up 10 bases and V 3 bases, and 6 bases lay outside the gene matches. CDR3 sequence reads: CASSFPGQKSPLHF. The CDR3 coding sequence is TGTGCCAGCAGCTTTCCGGGACAGAAATCACCCCTCCACTTT.

This chain links TRBV7-9 with TRBJ2-7; the D gene is possibly TRBD2 (7 bases). This CDR3 has 17 amino acids. CDR1 is SEHNR, CDR2 FQNEAQ, per germline (reference sequence). V was shortened by 1 base and J by 0 bases, with 16 bases between the two germline ends. CDR3 sequence: CASSLGRGGRTSYEQYF. The CDR3 coding sequence is TGTGCCAGCAGCTTAGGGAGGGGGGGCCGAACCTCCTACGAGCAGTACTTC.

The rearrangement links TRBV5-1 to TRBJ2-2; 12 bases map to TRBD2. J was trimmed by 1 base and V by 4 bases; bases with no gene match: 2. Germline CDR1 SGHRS, CDR2 YFSETQ. The CDR3 length is 16 residues. The CDR3 is CASSMGLAGNTGELFF. The CDR3 region has the DNA TGCGCCAGCAGCATGGGACTAGCGGGGAACACCGGGGAGCTGTTTTTT.

This clonotype is judged medium-sized (0.01 to 0.1%). The chain employs TRBV7-9 and TRBJ1-5; 8 nucleotides line up with TRBD1. V trimming: 4 bases; J trimming: 7 bases; junction bases outside the gene matches: 6. The CDR3 is 14 amino acids. Looked up from germline, CDR1 is SEHNR and CDR2 is FQNEAQ (reference sequence). The CDR3 here is CASSSGQGVQPQHF. For the CDR3, the DNA is TGTGCCAGCAGCTCCGGACAGGGCGTCCAGCCCCAGCATTTT.

By proportion, this clonotype is medium-sized. This chain connects TRBV4-1 to TRBJ1-2; 12 positions match TRBD1. Germline V gene lookup returns CDR1 MGHRA and CDR2 YSYEKL. Germline trimming cut 1 base from V and 3 bases from J; bases unmatched to any gene: 0. The CDR3 extends over 15 amino acids. As DNA, the CDR3 is TGCGCCAGCAGCCAAGGGGACAGGGGGCACTATGGCTACACCTTC. Protein sequence: CASSQGDRGHYGYTF.

The CDR3 sequence: CASSAPGGYNEQFF. In DNA, the CDR3 is TGTGCCAGCAGCGCTCCAGGGGGCTACAATGAGCAGTTCTTC. The rearrangement links TRBV7-2 to TRBJ2-1; 7 bases are a match to TRBD1. Germline CDR1 is SGHTA and CDR2 is FQGNSA. This CDR3 spans 14 amino acids. With V trimmed by 5 bases and J by 3 bases, 4 bases remained unmatched.

This clonotype was detected only a few times. CDR3 sequence reads: CASSLRDHRGDVFF. The CDR3 coding sequence is TGTGCCAGCAGCCTTCGGGATCACCGGGGAGATGTGTTCTTC. The chain combines TRBV7-2 with TRBJ2-1; D is perhaps TRBD2 (5 bases). CDR1 is SGHTA and CDR2 is FQGNSA in the germline V gene. V dropped 5 bases and J dropped 15 bases, with 23 bases sitting between them. The CDR3 runs 14 residues.

The chain links TRBV20-1 to TRBJ2-3, with D perhaps being TRBD1 or TRBD2 (5 bases each). This CDR3 spans 15 amino acids. Per the germline V gene, CDR1 is DFQATT and CDR2 is SNEGSKA (reference sequence). V was trimmed by 6 bases and J by 3 bases, leaving 19 bases between them. The CDR3 sequence is CSARPGRTQTDTQYF. CDR3 bases: TGCAGTGCCCGCCCGGGACGCACACAGACAGATACGCAGTATTTT.

By share, this clonotype ranks as medium-sized (0.01 to 0.1%). As DNA, the CDR3 is TGTGCCAGTAGTGGAAGCCTGACTTATGGCTACACCTTC. Amino acid sequence: CASSGSLTYGYTF. The chain joins TRBV19 to TRBJ1-2, with D hard to call. Between the trimmed V and J ends, which lost 5 bases and 5 bases, there was a span of 12 bases. The germline CDR1 and CDR2 sequences are LNHDA and SQIVND (reference sequence). The CDR3 consists of 13 residues. Using reference TRBV19 and TRBJ1-2 for the parts outside the CDR3, the full variable domain is DGGITQSPKYLFRKEGQNVTLSCEQNLNHDAMYWYRQDPGQGLRLIYYSQIVNDFQKGDIAEGYSVSREKKESFPLTVTSAQKNPTAFYLCASSGSLTYGYTFGSGTRLTVV.

The rearrangement uses TRBV5-1 and TRBJ2-2; D possibly corresponds to TRBD1 (6 bases). Per germline, CDR1 SGHRS and CDR2 YFSETQ. V lost 5 bases and J lost 7, with 12 bases in between. The CDR3 extends over 13 amino acids. The CDR3 loop reads CASSRTGYGELFF. CDR3 bases: TGCGCCAGCAGTCGTACAGGGTACGGGGAGCTGTTTTTT.

The chain carries TRBV29-1 and TRBJ1-2; D is unclear. CDR1 and CDR2 (germline): SQVTM, ANQGSEA. V lost 5 bases and J lost 7, with 8 bases in between. The CDR3 extends over 10 amino acids. The CDR3 protein is CSVLGPGYTF. The CDR3 DNA is TGCAGCGTTCTAGGGCCTGGCTACACCTTC.

CDR3: CASSKATGRTWWDTEAFF. DNA of the CDR3: TGTGCCAGCAGCAAAGCGACAGGGCGGACCTGGTGGGACACTGAAGCTTTCTTT. The V gene is TRBV21-1, the J gene TRBJ1-1; the listed D gene, TRBD1, was not tested against the DNA. TRBV21-1 is a pseudogene locus. This CDR3 has 18 residues.

The gene calls are TRBV5-1 and TRBJ1-1, with D perhaps TRBD1 (6 bases). The CDR3 is 13 residues long. V was pared by 1 base and J by 7 bases, with 11 bases between. CDR1 is SGHRS and CDR2 is YFSETQ in the germline V gene. Written as DNA, the CDR3 is TGCGCCAGCAGCTTGAGGGGGGGGTATGAAGCTTTCTTT. Translation: CASSLRGGYEAFF.

This clonotype was counted a few times. The chain joins TRBV20-1 to TRBJ1-5; no reliable D call. The germline V gene encodes CDR1 DFQATT and CDR2 SNEGSKA (reference sequence). The CDR3 is 13 amino acids. The CDR3, as DNA: TGCAGCGCCGCTAGCATTCGGGATCAGCCCCAGCATTTT. Translating it yields CSAASIRDQPQHF.

The sample holds a few counts of this clonotype. The V call is TRBV2, the J call TRBJ2-7, with D hard to call. The CDR3 spans 14 residues. In germline, CDR1 is SNHLY, CDR2 FYNNEI. V lost 1 base and J lost 0, with 7 bases in between. The CDR3: CASSEEGYSYEQYF. The CDR3, as DNA: TGTGCCAGCAGTGAAGAGGGATACTCCTACGAGCAGTACTTC. The full variable domain, rest sourced from reference TRBV2 and TRBJ2-7, is EPEVTQTPSHQVTQMGQEVILRCVPISNHLYFYWYRQILGQKVEFLVSFYNNEISEKSEIFDDQFSVERPDGSNFTLKIRSTKLEDSAMYFCASSEEGYSYEQYFGPGTRLTVT.

The chain is built from TRBV19 and TRBJ2-3, with no clear D. Germline lookup yields CDR1 LNHDA and CDR2 SQIVND (reference sequence). Trimming cost V 3 bases and J 0 bases, with 10 bases left between them. The CDR3 consists of 15 residues. The CDR3 DNA follows: TGTGCCAGTAGTATGTCTGTGGAAAGCACAGATACGCAGTATTTT. It translates to CASSMSVESTDTQYF.

This clonotype turned up a few times. V and J are TRBV5-1 and TRBJ2-3; tentative D call: TRBD2 (5 bases). The germline V and J ends were trimmed by 5 bases and 7 bases, with 17 bases remaining between them. This CDR3 contains 14 residues. Germline V lookup: CDR1 SGHRS, CDR2 YFSETQ. The CDR3 loop reads CASRRAGVVYTQYF. For the CDR3, the DNA is TGCGCCAGCAGGCGGGCCGGAGTGGTGTATACGCAGTATTTT.

The rearrangement uses TRBV12-3 or TRBV12-4 and TRBJ2-3, with 8 bases identical to TRBD2. The J segment lost 5 bases and the V segment lost 2 bases, leaving 6 bases of the junction unmatched. This CDR3 contains 15 residues. For the CDR3, the DNA is TGTGCCAGCAGTTTACGGGGGGGCCGGAGAGATACGCAGTATTTT. Protein: CASSLRGGRRDTQYF.

The chain combines TRBV7-9 with TRBJ2-7; TRBD1 or TRBD2 may be the D gene (5 bases each). Deletions cut 5 bases from V and 4 bases from J, with 9 bases between. Germline V gene data show CDR1 as SEHNR and CDR2 as FQNEAQ (reference sequence). The CDR3 runs to 12 residues. CDR3 region: CASSPEGYEQYF. CDR3 nucleotides: TGTGCCAGCAGCCCCGAGGGGTACGAGCAGTACTTC.

This clonotype was observed a few times. The chain is built from TRBV20-1 and TRBJ2-7, with 12 bases aligning to TRBD2. V was pared by 3 bases and J by 6 bases, with 15 bases of the junction left unmatched. Germline V gene lookup returns CDR1 DFQATT and CDR2 SNEGSKA (reference sequence). CDR3 length: 17 amino acids. CDR3 loop: CSASRRRLGTSGSEQYF. The CDR3 nucleotides read TGCAGTGCTAGTCGTCGTCGGCTGGGGACTAGCGGGTCCGAGCAGTACTTC.

This clonotype was seen more than once but under ten times. The V gene is TRBV6-1, the J gene TRBJ1-3; D is uncertain. Per the germline V gene, CDR1 is MNHNS and CDR2 is SASEGT. Trimming left V 4 bases short and J 4 bases short, with 20 bases between. The CDR3 has 17 residues. This CDR3 is CASSALFREMGGNTIYF. The CDR3 nucleotides read TGTGCCAGCAGTGCTCTCTTCCGGGAGATGGGCGGAAACACCATATATTTT.

The CDR3 region is CASRSGGTGNTIYF. The CDR3 region has the DNA TGTGCCAGCAGGAGCGGGGGGACTGGAAACACCATATATTTT. This chain connects TRBV5-6 to TRBJ1-3, with a weak D call TRBD1 (5 bases). The V and J ends lost 5 bases and 2 bases respectively, with 11 bases between them. CDR1 is SGHDT, CDR2 YYEEEE, per germline. The CDR3 extends over 14 amino acids.